This T cell receptor (beta chain) is drawn from a study of identifying expanded T cells in peripheral blood. During the collection period, no donor immune events like infections were recorded. The V end lost 3 bases, the J end lost 1 base, and 7 bases lay between the germline ends. CDR3 size: 14 residues. Germline CDR1 is MGHDK and CDR2 is SYGVNS. The method was immunoSEQ multiplex PCR; TCRdb's version includes in-frame clones alone and lacks a portion of them. The repertoire consists of roughly 100,000 clones, with about nine tenths occurring once and the leading ten covering about 14%. The chain carries TRBV25-1 and TRBJ1-5; D possibly corresponds to TRBD1 (5 bases). The clonotype originates from a person between 18 and 75 years old in good health. Sequences were obtained from blood. The CDR3 loop is CASSDQGSNQPQHF. Here the CDR3 DNA reads TGTGCCAGCAGTGATCAGGGCAGCAATCAGCCCCAGCATTTT.